This T cell receptor (beta chain) came from a study of blood T cell repertoires in COVID-19. Germline-derived CDR1 and CDR2 are MNHEY and SVGAGI. The CDR3 runs 12 residues. Trimming pared 6 bases from V and 2 bases from J, leaving 7 bases between. Per the authors' pipeline: How many nucleated cells were present was estimated from reference gene primer amplification. The method was immunoSEQ multiplex PCR; TCRdb's version includes in-frame clones alone and lacks a portion of them. D and trimming come from the DNA, and the V and J calls and clone size come from that table. This table holds about 260,000 clones, approximately 86% found once.

Sample: peripheral blood. The J gene is TRBJ1-1, the V gene TRBV6-5; D gene unclear. The clonotype was recovered from a human donor in a cohort sampled during active COVID-19. CDR3 in DNA: TGTGCCAGCAGCAGACTAAACACTGAAGCTTTCTTT. The encoded protein is CASSRLNTEAFF.